These T cell receptor beta chains were read from a single sample in a study of T cell repertoires in cytomegalovirus infection. TCRdb re-derived calls from the reads in MiXCR, one entry per CDR3 protein. In the table there are some 170,000 distinct CDR3 sequences, 17% of which are singletons. Source material: CD8+ T cells from PBMCs. Every receptor here comes from a human donor in good health (CMV status not recorded). Some clones in this sample may be carry-over from other donors' samples. Both conserved end residues are part of each CDR3. Fields, in order: clone size, V gene, D gene, J gene, CDR3 protein, CDR3 DNA. A D gene is named only where the DNA matches it firmly. Some rows mark clone size as missing; the rest say once, few, many or name a class of expanded clone.

clone size: few
V gene: TRBV7-6
D gene: .
J gene: TRBJ1-6
CDR3 protein: CASSPKAAYNSPLHF
CDR3 DNA: TGTGCCAGCAGCCCCAAGGCGGCTTATAATTCACCCCTCCACTTT

clone size: .
V gene: TRBV28
D gene: .
J gene: TRBJ2-7
CDR3 protein: CASSLPTGGYDYEQYF
CDR3 DNA: TGTGCCAGCAGTCTCCCCACCGGGGGTTACGACTACGAGCAGTACTTC

clone size: .
V gene: TRBV24-1
D gene: .
J gene: TRBJ2-3
CDR3 protein: CATSDLRRGLGDTQYF
CDR3 DNA: TGTGCCACCAGTGATTTGAGGCGGGGGCTTGGAGATACGCAGTATTTT

clone size: .
V gene: TRBV5-6
D gene: TRBD1
J gene: TRBJ2-2
CDR3 protein: CASSWTGPGELFF
CDR3 DNA: TGTGCCAGCAGCTGGACAGGTCCAGGGGAGCTGTTTTTT

clone size: many
V gene: TRBV7-8
D gene: TRBD1
J gene: TRBJ1-5
CDR3 protein: CASSWTGGLNQPQHF
CDR3 DNA: TGTGCCAGCAGCTGGACAGGGGGCCTCAATCAGCCCCAGCATTTT

clone size: .
V gene: TRBV20-1
D gene: .
J gene: TRBJ1-1
CDR3 protein: CSAREGRKNTEAFF
CDR3 DNA: TGCAGTGCTAGAGAAGGCAGAAAGAACACTGAAGCTTTCTTT

clone size: few
V gene: TRBV4-1
D gene: TRBD1
J gene: TRBJ2-1
CDR3 protein: CASSQAGWTGGIYEQFF
CDR3 DNA: TGCGCCAGCAGCCAGGCCGGGTGGACAGGGGGGATTTATGAGCAGTTCTTC

clone size: .
V gene: TRBV12-3/TRBV12-4
D gene: TRBD1
J gene: TRBJ2-7
CDR3 protein: CASSPGGQGYQQYF
CDR3 DNA: TGTGCCAGCAGCCCCGGGGGACAGGGCTACCAGCAGTACTTC

clone size: .
V gene: TRBV6-5
D gene: TRBD1
J gene: TRBJ2-1
CDR3 protein: CASSDTGGPYNEQFF
CDR3 DNA: TGTGCCAGCAGTGATACAGGGGGACCTTACAATGAGCAGTTCTTC

clone size: .
V gene: TRBV7-9
D gene: .
J gene: TRBJ2-1
CDR3 protein: CASSLASVEQFF
CDR3 DNA: TGTGCCAGCAGCTTAGCAAGTGTGGAGCAGTTCTTC

clone size: few
V gene: TRBV9
D gene: .
J gene: TRBJ1-3
CDR3 protein: CASSAPTGTSGNTIYF
CDR3 DNA: TGTGCCAGCAGCGCGCCTACAGGTACCTCTGGAAACACCATATATTTT

clone size: few
V gene: TRBV19
D gene: TRBD1
J gene: TRBJ1-1
CDR3 protein: CASSAPGQGVPEAFF
CDR3 DNA: TGTGCCAGCAGTGCCCCGGGACAGGGGGTACCTGAAGCTTTCTTT

clone size: few
V gene: TRBV7-9
D gene: .
J gene: TRBJ2-5
CDR3 protein: CASSFPTGKEETQYF
CDR3 DNA: TGTGCCAGCAGCTTCCCTACAGGGAAGGAAGAGACCCAGTACTTC

clone size: .
V gene: TRBV7-6
D gene: .
J gene: TRBJ1-3
CDR3 protein: CASSLEGTFSGNTIYF
CDR3 DNA: TGTGCCAGCAGCTTAGAAGGTACCTTCTCTGGAAACACCATATATTTT

clone size: .
V gene: TRBV5-6
D gene: .
J gene: TRBJ2-3
CDR3 protein: CASSGGQGWEWSTDTQYF
CDR3 DNA: TGTGCCAGCAGCGGCGGGCAGGGTTGGGAGTGGAGCACAGATACGCAGTATTTT

clone size: .
V gene: TRBV20-1
D gene: .
J gene: TRBJ1-1
CDR3 protein: CSATSGQTDWNTEAFF
CDR3 DNA: TGCAGTGCTACCTCCGGACAGACAGACTGGAACACTGAAGCTTTCTTT

clone size: few
V gene: TRBV20-1
D gene: .
J gene: TRBJ2-2
CDR3 protein: CSAMGADTGELFF
CDR3 DNA: TGCAGTGCTATGGGGGCCGACACCGGGGAGCTGTTTTTT

clone size: few
V gene: TRBV14
D gene: TRBD2
J gene: TRBJ2-7
CDR3 protein: CASSQGSGGAYEQYF
CDR3 DNA: TGTGCCAGCAGCCAAGGAAGCGGGGGGGCCTACGAGCAGTACTTC

clone size: .
V gene: TRBV27
D gene: TRBD1
J gene: TRBJ2-3
CDR3 protein: CASSLRDRSTDTQYF
CDR3 DNA: TGTGCCAGCAGCCTCCGGGACAGAAGCACAGATACGCAGTATTTT

clone size: many
V gene: TRBV7-2
D gene: TRBD1
J gene: TRBJ1-1
CDR3 protein: CASSLRTGVNTEAFF
CDR3 DNA: TGTGCCAGCAGCTTAAGGACAGGGGTTAACACTGAAGCTTTCTTT

clone size: .
V gene: TRBV28
D gene: TRBD1
J gene: TRBJ2-1
CDR3 protein: CASSLITGANNEQFF
CDR3 DNA: TGTGCCAGCAGTTTGATAACAGGGGCCAACAATGAGCAGTTCTTC

clone size: .
V gene: TRBV6-1
D gene: .
J gene: TRBJ2-6
CDR3 protein: CASSVDVSGANVLTF
CDR3 DNA: TGTGCCAGCAGTGTAGATGTCTCTGGGGCCAACGTCCTGACTTTC

clone size: few
V gene: TRBV20-1
D gene: .
J gene: TRBJ2-7
CDR3 protein: CSARDRRGAAYEQYF
CDR3 DNA: TGCAGTGCTAGAGATCGTCGAGGAGCTGCCTACGAGCAGTACTTC

clone size: few
V gene: TRBV6-2/TRBV6-3
D gene: .
J gene: TRBJ1-5
CDR3 protein: CASSYSIFGDSQNQPQHF
CDR3 DNA: TGTGCCAGCAGTTACTCGATTTTTGGGGACTCACAAAATCAGCCCCAGCATTTT

clone size: few
V gene: TRBV12-3/TRBV12-4
D gene: .
J gene: TRBJ1-1
CDR3 protein: CASSLVNWSNTEAFF
CDR3 DNA: TGTGCCAGCAGTTTGGTCAATTGGTCGAACACTGAAGCTTTCTTT

clone size: .
V gene: TRBV29-1
D gene: .
J gene: TRBJ1-2
CDR3 protein: CSVLPTGSNYGYTF
CDR3 DNA: TGCAGCGTTTTACCGACAGGCTCCAACTATGGCTACACCTTC

clone size: .
V gene: TRBV10-3
D gene: TRBD2
J gene: TRBJ2-1
CDR3 protein: CAISESWASGGDYSYNEQFF
CDR3 DNA: TGTGCCATCAGTGAGTCCTGGGCGAGCGGGGGCGATTACTCCTACAATGAGCAGTTCTTC

clone size: .
V gene: TRBV20-1
D gene: TRBD1
J gene: TRBJ1-2
CDR3 protein: CSARTGESYGYTF
CDR3 DNA: TGCAGTGCAAGGACAGGGGAATCCTATGGCTACACCTTC

clone size: many
V gene: TRBV20-1
D gene: .
J gene: TRBJ1-1
CDR3 protein: CSASSTNTEAFF
CDR3 DNA: TGCAGTGCTAGTTCCACGAACACTGAAGCTTTCTTT

clone size: .
V gene: TRBV7-6
D gene: TRBD2
J gene: TRBJ2-5
CDR3 protein: CASSSILPSGVKTQYF
CDR3 DNA: TGTGCCAGCAGCTCCATCTTGCCTAGCGGGGTAAAGACCCAGTACTTC

clone size: many
V gene: TRBV7-2
D gene: .
J gene: TRBJ2-7
CDR3 protein: CASAGRPYEQYF
CDR3 DNA: TGTGCCAGCGCGGGCAGGCCCTACGAGCAGTACTTC

clone size: few
V gene: TRBV7-2
D gene: TRBD1
J gene: TRBJ1-1
CDR3 protein: CASSLRDRRYTEAFF
CDR3 DNA: TGTGCCAGCAGCCTCCGGGACAGACGATACACTGAAGCTTTCTTT

clone size: few
V gene: TRBV5-1
D gene: .
J gene: TRBJ1-1
CDR3 protein: CASSWGPGPNTEAFF
CDR3 DNA: TGCGCCAGCAGCTGGGGCCCGGGCCCTAACACTGAAGCTTTCTTT

clone size: .
V gene: TRBV20-1
D gene: .
J gene: TRBJ2-1
CDR3 protein: CSAFPLSVAPYNEQFF
CDR3 DNA: TGCAGTGCTTTTCCTCTCTCGGTCGCGCCCTACAATGAGCAGTTCTTC

clone size: .
V gene: TRBV29-1
D gene: .
J gene: TRBJ2-7
CDR3 protein: CSVEDRQETNSYEQYF
CDR3 DNA: TGCAGCGTTGAAGATCGTCAGGAGACCAACTCCTACGAGCAGTACTTC

clone size: few
V gene: TRBV14
D gene: .
J gene: TRBJ2-5
CDR3 protein: CASSQDWGAHETQYF
CDR3 DNA: TGTGCCAGCAGCCAAGATTGGGGGGCGCATGAGACCCAGTACTTC

clone size: .
V gene: TRBV11-2
D gene: .
J gene: TRBJ2-7
CDR3 protein: CASSWRDFHYEQYF
CDR3 DNA: TGTGCCAGCAGCTGGCGGGACTTCCACTACGAGCAGTACTTC

clone size: few
V gene: TRBV14
D gene: .
J gene: TRBJ1-1
CDR3 protein: CASSQDKWGNTEAFF
CDR3 DNA: TGTGCCAGCAGCCAAGATAAGTGGGGAAACACTGAAGCTTTCTTT

clone size: .
V gene: TRBV12-3/TRBV12-4
D gene: TRBD1
J gene: TRBJ2-7
CDR3 protein: CASSFETGTYEQYF
CDR3 DNA: TGTGCCAGCAGTTTTGAGACAGGGACCTACGAGCAGTACTTC

clone size: few
V gene: TRBV28
D gene: TRBD1
J gene: TRBJ1-6
CDR3 protein: CASRSPGQDRTSDSPLHF
CDR3 DNA: TGTGCCAGCAGATCCCCGGGACAGGACCGAACCTCGGATTCACCCCTCCACTTT

clone size: .
V gene: TRBV7-9
D gene: TRBD2
J gene: TRBJ2-1
CDR3 protein: CASSLRLADEQFF
CDR3 DNA: TGTGCCAGCAGCTTAAGACTAGCCGACGAGCAGTTCTTC

clone size: .
V gene: TRBV11-2
D gene: .
J gene: TRBJ2-3
CDR3 protein: CASSLEYSSTDTQYF
CDR3 DNA: TGTGCCAGCAGCTTAGAATATTCCAGCACAGATACGCAGTATTTT

clone size: .
V gene: TRBV20-1
D gene: TRBD2
J gene: TRBJ2-5
CDR3 protein: CSARGSSGGVKTQYF
CDR3 DNA: TGCAGTGCTAGAGGTTCTAGCGGGGGGGTAAAGACCCAGTACTTC

clone size: .
V gene: TRBV2
D gene: TRBD1
J gene: TRBJ1-5
CDR3 protein: CASREAQGNQPQHF
CDR3 DNA: TGTGCCAGCAGAGAGGCACAGGGGAATCAGCCCCAGCATTTT

clone size: few
V gene: TRBV4-1
D gene: .
J gene: TRBJ1-2
CDR3 protein: CASSQTAQGAYGYTF
CDR3 DNA: TGCGCCAGCAGCCAAACTGCCCAGGGAGCGTATGGCTACACCTTC

clone size: few
V gene: TRBV7-9
D gene: .
J gene: TRBJ2-7
CDR3 protein: CASSLETDAYEQYF
CDR3 DNA: TGTGCCAGCAGCTTAGAGACGGATGCCTACGAGCAGTACTTC

clone size: few
V gene: TRBV12-3/TRBV12-4
D gene: .
J gene: TRBJ1-5
CDR3 protein: CASSQFLGNQPQHF
CDR3 DNA: TGTGCCAGCAGCCAGTTCCTTGGCAATCAGCCCCAGCATTTT

clone size: .
V gene: TRBV6-2/TRBV6-3
D gene: .
J gene: TRBJ2-7
CDR3 protein: CASSYDVTYEQYF
CDR3 DNA: TGTGCCAGCAGTTACGATGTGACCTACGAGCAGTACTTC

clone size: few
V gene: TRBV7-2
D gene: .
J gene: TRBJ2-3
CDR3 protein: CASSPRVPGQRTDTQYF
CDR3 DNA: TGTGCCAGCAGCCCTAGGGTCCCGGGACAAAGGACAGATACGCAGTATTTT

clone size: few
V gene: TRBV11-1
D gene: TRBD1
J gene: TRBJ2-7
CDR3 protein: CASSERDRAVTEQYF
CDR3 DNA: TGTGCCAGCAGCGAGCGGGACAGGGCTGTTACTGAGCAGTACTTC

clone size: .
V gene: TRBV6-2/TRBV6-3
D gene: .
J gene: TRBJ2-7
CDR3 protein: CASSYLESGGVGSYEQYF
CDR3 DNA: TGTGCCAGCAGTTACTTAGAGTCCGGAGGGGTCGGCTCCTACGAGCAGTACTTC

clone size: few
V gene: TRBV12-3/TRBV12-4
D gene: TRBD1
J gene: TRBJ1-5
CDR3 protein: CASNVRGQGNQPQHF
CDR3 DNA: TGTGCCAGCAACGTAAGGGGACAGGGAAATCAGCCCCAGCATTTT

clone size: .
V gene: TRBV4-3
D gene: TRBD1
J gene: TRBJ1-1
CDR3 protein: CASSQTTGTGAGAFF
CDR3 DNA: TGCGCCAGCAGCCAGACGACCGGGACAGGGGCTGGAGCTTTCTTT

clone size: .
V gene: TRBV28
D gene: .
J gene: TRBJ2-7
CDR3 protein: CASSQYEQYF
CDR3 DNA: TGTGCCAGCAGTCAATACGAGCAGTACTTC

clone size: .
V gene: TRBV9
D gene: TRBD2
J gene: TRBJ2-7
CDR3 protein: CASSASGGSYEQYF
CDR3 DNA: TGTGCCAGCAGCGCGAGCGGGGGCTCCTACGAGCAGTACTTC

clone size: few
V gene: TRBV7-9
D gene: TRBD1
J gene: TRBJ1-4
CDR3 protein: CASSLLQGVTNEKLFF
CDR3 DNA: TGTGCCAGCAGCTTACTGCAGGGGGTGACTAATGAAAAACTGTTTTTT

clone size: .
V gene: TRBV12-3/TRBV12-4
D gene: .
J gene: TRBJ2-3
CDR3 protein: CASSLQSVSTDTQYF
CDR3 DNA: TGTGCCAGCAGTTTACAATCCGTAAGCACAGATACGCAGTATTTT

clone size: .
V gene: TRBV12-5
D gene: TRBD1
J gene: TRBJ2-5
CDR3 protein: CASTPGQGRIETQYF
CDR3 DNA: TGTGCTAGTACCCCGGGACAGGGACGAATAGAGACCCAGTACTTC

clone size: .
V gene: TRBV6-2/TRBV6-3
D gene: .
J gene: TRBJ2-7
CDR3 protein: CASSPSLDDEQYF
CDR3 DNA: TGTGCCAGCTCCCCCTCCTTGGACGACGAGCAGTACTTC